The 19 T cell receptor beta chains listed next were all sequenced from one sample in a study of blood T cell repertoires in COVID-19. Sequenced by immunoSEQ multiplex PCR; TCRdb stores in-frame clones only, minus some. Here the sample spans just under 350,000 clones, approximately 82% being singletons. Sequenced sample: peripheral blood. These receptors were taken from a man between 25 and 39 years old with active or convalescent COVID-19.

The rearrangement joins TRBV7-8 to TRBJ2-1; a weak D match, TRBD2 (5 bases). This CDR3 region has 14 residues. V lost 1 base, J lost 10 bases, and 14 bases lay in between. Germline V gene lookup returns CDR1 SGHVS and CDR2 FQNEAQ. DNA of the CDR3: TGTGCCAGCAGCTTAGGCGGGTTTACTGCCGAGCAGTTCTTC. The encoded protein is CASSLGGFTAEQFF. Looking up the rest from reference TRBV7-8 and TRBJ2-1 gives the full variable domain: GAGVSQSPRYKVAKRGQDVALRCDPISGHVSLFWYQQALGQGPEFLTYFQNEAQLDKSGLPSDRFFAERPEGSVSTLKIQRTQQEDSAVYLCASSLGGFTAEQFFGPGTRLTVL.

This clone was found once. This chain connects TRBV4-3 to TRBJ1-2; perhaps TRBD1 as D (5 bases). Per germline, CDR1 LGHNA and CDR2 YSLEER. The V gene lost 4 bases and the J gene lost 4 bases, with 22 bases spanning the gap. The CDR3 consists of 17 residues. The CDR3 region has the DNA TGCGCCAGCAGCCCAGACAGCGGCGGGGCCTCCTTCTATGGCTACACCTTC. Residues: CASSPDSGGASFYGYTF.

The genes are TRBV11-3 and TRBJ2-3, with 8 bases that match TRBD2. Germline CDR1 reads SGHNT; CDR2 reads YENEEA. This CDR3 is 15 amino acids long. V lost 5 bases, J lost 4 bases, and 8 bases stayed unmatched. CDR3 in amino acids: CASSPAGTSSDTQYF. The CDR3 DNA reads as TGTGCCAGCAGCCCCGCCGGGACTAGTTCAGATACGCAGTATTTT. The whole variable domain, remainder taken from reference TRBV11-3 and TRBJ2-3, is EAGVVQSPRYKIIEKKQPVAFWCNPISGHNTLYWYLQNLGQGPELLIRYENEEAVDDSQLPKDRFSAERLKGVDSTLKIQPAELGDSAVYLCASSPAGTSSDTQYFGPGTRLTVL.

This chain links TRBV11-2 with TRBJ1-3; D perhaps matches TRBD1 (6 bases). This CDR3 comprises 14 residues. Germline CDR1 is SGHAT and CDR2 is FQNNGV. Trimming shortened V by 5 bases and J by 2 bases, and 10 bases separated the two germline ends. CDR3 sequence: CASSRNRAGNTIYF. CDR3 DNA sequence: TGTGCCAGCAGCCGGAACAGGGCTGGAAACACCATATATTTT.

V gene TRBV2 combines with J gene TRBJ1-5, with D uncertain. This CDR3 is 15 amino acids long. Trimming shortened V by 0 bases and J by 7 bases, and 13 bases separated the two germline ends. The V gene's germline CDR1 is SNHLY and CDR2 FYNNEI. The CDR3 DNA sequence: TGTGCCAGCAGTGAAGCGCGGAGGGTCAACCAGCCCCAGCATTTT. It codes for CASSEARRVNQPQHF.

The V and J genes are TRBV7-9 and TRBJ1-2; D is uncertain. The CDR3 contains 13 residues. Germline V gene data show CDR1 as SEHNR and CDR2 as FQNEAQ (reference sequence). V shed 0 bases and J shed 4 bases, with 6 bases lying between them. The CDR3 DNA follows: TGTGCCAGCAGCTTAGCCTTGAGCTATGGCTACACCTTC. Translated: CASSLALSYGYTF.

This sequence joins TRBV6-5 and TRBJ1-4, with D possibly TRBD1 on 6 matching bases. CDR1 and CDR2 (germline): MNHEY, SVGAGI. V was trimmed by 3 bases and J by 3 bases, leaving 11 bases between them. The CDR3 has 15 amino acids. CDR3 coding DNA: TGTGCCAGCAGTTATCTCAGGACAGCTAATGAAAAACTGTTTTTT. Protein product: CASSYLRTANEKLFF.

The CDR3 nucleotides read TGTGCCAGTAGTTTTAGGACAGGGCATGATGGCTACACCTTC. As protein: CASSFRTGHDGYTF. This rearrangement joins TRBV19 to TRBJ1-2; 8 bases align to TRBD1. V lost 5 bases to trimming and J lost 6 bases; unmatched junction nucleotides: 8. The CDR3 loop spans 14 amino acids. Germline CDR1 reads LNHDA; CDR2 reads SQIVND (reference sequence).

The chain employs TRBV30 and TRBJ2-1, with D perhaps matching TRBD1 (5 bases). V lost 1 base, J lost 7 bases, and 14 bases lay in between. Germline lookup yields CDR1 GTSNPN and CDR2 SVGIG (reference sequence). The CDR3 covers 14 residues. The CDR3 DNA is TGTGCCTGGAGTGGCAGGGCCAGCCCAAATGAGCAGTTCTTC. Its translation is CAWSGRASPNEQFF.

The chain combines TRBV6-6 with TRBJ2-7; TRBD2 is a possible D gene (6 bases). V lost 2 bases, J lost 6 bases, and 11 bases lay in between. The CDR3 spans 13 residues. Looked up from germline, CDR1 is MNHNY and CDR2 is SVGAGI (reference sequence). The CDR3 protein is CASSYVLEGEQYF. The CDR3 region has the DNA TGTGCCAGCAGTTACGTGTTGGAGGGCGAGCAGTACTTC.

The chain couples TRBV6-5 to TRBJ1-2; D not certain. Germline assignment: CDR1 MNHEY and CDR2 SVGAGI. The CDR3 spans 16 residues. Deletions cut 2 bases from V and 0 bases from J, with 13 bases between. The CDR3 protein is CASSYSGREANYGYTF. The CDR3 coding sequence is TGTGCCAGCAGTTACAGCGGACGGGAAGCTAACTATGGCTACACCTTC.

This chain connects TRBV2 to TRBJ1-6; D is possibly TRBD1 (5 bases). This CDR3 contains 13 residues. Germline CDR1 and CDR2: SNHLY and FYNNEI. V was shortened by 6 bases and J by 6 bases, with 9 bases between the two germline ends. The CDR3 sequence: CASRGTANSPLHF. The CDR3, as DNA: TGTGCCAGCAGAGGGACTGCTAATTCACCCCTCCACTTT.

The chain has TRBV19 and TRBJ1-6; 10 nucleotides line up with TRBD1. Germline CDR1 reads LNHDA; CDR2 reads SQIVND (reference sequence). After removal of 6 bases from V and 0 bases from J, the junction contained 2 bases not matched to a gene. The CDR3 consists of 16 residues. As DNA, the CDR3 is TGTGCCAGTAGAAGACAGGGGGCCTCCTATAATTCACCCCTCCACTTT. Amino acid sequence: CASRRQGASYNSPLHF. The variable domain in full, with the rest retrieved from reference TRBV19 and TRBJ1-6, is DGGITQSPKYLFRKEGQNVTLSCEQNLNHDAMYWYRQDPGQGLRLIYYSQIVNDFQKGDIAEGYSVSREKKESFPLTVTSAQKNPTAFYLCASRRQGASYNSPLHFGNGTRLTVT.

V usage is TRBV7-9 and J usage is TRBJ2-3; 9 bases fit TRBD2. From germline, CDR1 is SEHNR and CDR2 FQNEAQ (reference sequence). V trimming: 5 bases; J trimming: 4 bases; junction bases outside the gene matches: 13. The CDR3 length is 17 residues. The CDR3 loop is CASSPRRASGTADTQYF. The DNA of the CDR3 is TGTGCCAGCAGCCCTCGCCGGGCTAGCGGGACTGCAGATACGCAGTATTTT.

The chain uses TRBV11-3 and TRBJ2-3, with 9 bases fitting TRBD2. This CDR3 is 16 amino acids long. CDR1 SGHNT and CDR2 YENEEA come from the germline V gene. The V and J ends lost 5 bases and 4 bases, in that order; junction bases with no gene match: 10. In DNA, the CDR3 is TGTGCCAGCAGCCCAATCGGGGCGGGGGGGCCAGATACGCAGTATTTT. Translating gives CASSPIGAGGPDTQYF.

This chain links TRBV7-3 with TRBJ1-3; D possibly corresponds to TRBD1 (6 bases). Germline values: CDR1 SGHTA, CDR2 FQGTGA. The V and J ends lost 5 bases and 1 base respectively, with 9 bases between them. The CDR3 contains 14 residues. Written as DNA, the CDR3 is TGTGCCAGCAGCATAGGGGGATCTGGAAACACCATATATTTT. This translates into CASSIGGSGNTIYF.

The chain couples TRBV5-1 to TRBJ1-6, with 8 bases that match TRBD1. The CDR3 totals 14 residues. Trimming cost V 5 bases and J 9 bases; bases outside gene matches: 7. Per germline, CDR1 SGHRS and CDR2 YFSETQ. The CDR3 protein is CASRTGGRSSPLHF. CDR3 nucleotides: TGCGCCAGCAGAACAGGGGGTAGGAGTTCACCCCTCCACTTT.

This rearrangement joins TRBV7-9 to TRBJ2-7, with 9 bases that match TRBD1. CDR1 is SEHNR, CDR2 FQNEAQ, per germline (reference sequence). V gave up 3 bases and J gave up 1 base; unmatched junction bases: 7. This CDR3 is built from 16 residues. The CDR3 sequence: CASSFPTGGSSYEQYF. Here the CDR3 DNA reads TGTGCCAGCAGCTTTCCGACAGGGGGTAGTTCCTACGAGCAGTACTTC.

V usage is TRBV7-2 and J usage is TRBJ2-1; possible D gene TRBD2, 6 bases. Looked up from germline, CDR1 is SGHTA and CDR2 is FQGNSA. CDR3 length: 13 residues. Deletions cut 1 base from V and 11 bases from J, with 12 bases between. Written as DNA, the CDR3 is TGTGCCAGCAGCTTAGGAGGGACTTACCAGCAGTTCTTC. Encoded protein: CASSLGGTYQQFF.